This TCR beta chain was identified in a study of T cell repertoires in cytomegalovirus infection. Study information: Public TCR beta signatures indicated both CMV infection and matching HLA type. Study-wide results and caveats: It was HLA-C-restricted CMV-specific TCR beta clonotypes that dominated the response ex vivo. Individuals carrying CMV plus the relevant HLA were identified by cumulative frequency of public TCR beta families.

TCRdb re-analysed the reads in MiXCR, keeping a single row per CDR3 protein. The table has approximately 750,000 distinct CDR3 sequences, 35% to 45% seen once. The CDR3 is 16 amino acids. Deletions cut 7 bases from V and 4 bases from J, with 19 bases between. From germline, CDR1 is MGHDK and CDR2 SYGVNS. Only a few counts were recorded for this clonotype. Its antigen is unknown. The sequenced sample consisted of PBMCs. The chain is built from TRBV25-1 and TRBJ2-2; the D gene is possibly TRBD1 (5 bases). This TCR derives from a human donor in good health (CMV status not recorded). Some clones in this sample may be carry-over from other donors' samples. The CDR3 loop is CASKAPGHESTGELFF. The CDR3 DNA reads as TGTGCCAGCAAAGCTCCCGGACACGAATCCACCGGGGAGCTGTTTTTT.